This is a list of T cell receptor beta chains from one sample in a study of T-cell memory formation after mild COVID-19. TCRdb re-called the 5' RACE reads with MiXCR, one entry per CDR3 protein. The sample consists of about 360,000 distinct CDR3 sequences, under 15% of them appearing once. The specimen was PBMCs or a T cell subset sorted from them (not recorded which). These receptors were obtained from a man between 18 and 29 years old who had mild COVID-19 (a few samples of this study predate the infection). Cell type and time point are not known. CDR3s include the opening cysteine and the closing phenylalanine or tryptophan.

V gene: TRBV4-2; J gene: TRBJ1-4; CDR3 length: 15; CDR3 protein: CASSQEDSRGEKLFF
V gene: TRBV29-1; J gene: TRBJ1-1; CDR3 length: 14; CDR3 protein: CSVEGQHANTEAFF
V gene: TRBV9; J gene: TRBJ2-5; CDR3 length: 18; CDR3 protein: CASSVATVPAGHQETQYF
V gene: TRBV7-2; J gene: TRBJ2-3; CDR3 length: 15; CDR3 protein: CASSLGRGAINTQYF
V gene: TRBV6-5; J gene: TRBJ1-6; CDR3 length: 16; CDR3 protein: CASRWTASSYNSPLHF
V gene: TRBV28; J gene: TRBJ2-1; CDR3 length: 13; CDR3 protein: CASSFFSGGAGLF
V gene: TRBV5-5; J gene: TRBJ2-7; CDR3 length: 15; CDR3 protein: CASSLVRTPSYEQYF
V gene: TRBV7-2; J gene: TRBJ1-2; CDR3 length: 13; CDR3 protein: CASSNRAHYGYTF
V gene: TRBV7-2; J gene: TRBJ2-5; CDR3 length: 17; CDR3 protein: CASSLVYERGGGGTQYF
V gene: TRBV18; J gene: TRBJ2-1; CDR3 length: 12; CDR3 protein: CASSPLGYEQFF
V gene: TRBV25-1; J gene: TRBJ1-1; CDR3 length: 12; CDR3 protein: CASSRGTGLTFF
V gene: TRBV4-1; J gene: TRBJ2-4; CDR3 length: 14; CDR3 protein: CASSQRTGRNIQYF
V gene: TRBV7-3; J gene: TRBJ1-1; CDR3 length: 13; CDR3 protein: CASSLQSNTEAFF
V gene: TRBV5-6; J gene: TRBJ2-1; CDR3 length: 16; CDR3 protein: CASSLQFGLAYNEQFF